The present T cell receptor (beta chain) was sequenced within a study of blood T cell repertoires in COVID-19. Study summary: Spain, Italy and the United States supplied samples that represented acute and convalescent COVID-19. T cells, B-cell-depleted T cells, or PBMCs supplied cDNA or gDNA.

This CDR3 is built from 12 residues. Trimming removed 9 bases from V and 5 bases from J, with 14 bases in between. Germline CDR1 WNHNN, CDR2 SYGVQD (reference sequence). Authors' methods: It was from reference gene primer amplification that nucleated cell counts were estimated. Clones were sequenced by immunoSEQ multiplex PCR, and TCRdb holds only the in-frame ones, with some missing. V, J and clone size derive from that table, while D and trimming were established from the DNA sequence. This sample has about 230,000 clones, with more than 65% found just once. J is TRBJ2-7 and V is TRBV10-1, with D possibly being TRBD2 (7 bases). The sample taken for sequencing was peripheral blood. This clonotype was sampled from a woman of 80 years or more with acute or convalescent COVID-19. The CDR3 spells CARRTGRDEQYF. In nucleotides, the CDR3 is TGCGCCAGAAGAACAGGGAGGGACGAGCAGTACTTC.